These 21 T cell receptor beta chains were sequenced from one sample in a study of cytomegalovirus exposure and HLA in healthy donors. Primers for the PCR totalled 60 Vbeta and 13 Jbeta. Generated by immunoSEQ multiplex PCR, the TCRdb table keeps only in-frame clones and is missing some. The repertoire holds around 110,000 clones, over 60% seen once, with 4.2% in the top ten. Sequenced: PBMCs. The receptors originated from a male donor in good health and CMV-seronegative.

This clone was seen only a few times. This chain joins TRBV7-9 and TRBJ2-1; possibly TRBD2 for D (6 bases). The length of the CDR3 is 14 residues. The V gene lost 6 bases and the J gene lost 1 base, with 10 bases spanning the gap. The germline gives CDR1 SEHNR, CDR2 FQNEAQ (reference sequence). CDR3 in DNA: TGTGCCAGCAGAAAGGGGAGGTCCTACAATGAGCAGTTCTTC. As protein: CASRKGRSYNEQFF. The full variable domain, with the rest looked up from reference TRBV7-9 and TRBJ2-1, is DTGVSQNPRHKITKRGQNVTFRCDPISEHNRLYWYRQTLGQGPEFLTYFQNEAQLEKSRLLSDRFSAERPKGSFSTLEIQRTEQGDSAMYLCASRKGRSYNEQFFGPGTRLTVL.

The rearrangement links TRBV18 to TRBJ2-7, with 7 positions matching TRBD1. J was trimmed by 0 bases and V by 3 bases; bases with no gene match: 11. The CDR3 is 17 amino acids. Germline CDR1 reads KGHSH; CDR2 reads LQKENI. CDR3 nucleotides: TGTGCCAGCTCACCCGGGACAGTCTTCAGAAGCTCCTACGAGCAGTACTTC. Translated: CASSPGTVFRSSYEQYF.

This chain connects TRBV19 to TRBJ1-5; D perhaps matches TRBD1 (5 bases). The CDR3 extends over 15 amino acids. Per germline, CDR1 LNHDA and CDR2 SQIVND (reference sequence). Trimming stripped 5 bases from V and 1 base from J, with 12 bases between. In DNA form, the CDR3 reads TGTGCCAGTAGTTCCCGGGGGAGCAGCAATCAGCCCCAGCATTTT. Residues: CASSSRGSSNQPQHF.

This chain links TRBV4-2 with TRBJ1-4; D is unclear. V dropped 1 base and J dropped 13 bases, with 10 bases sitting between them. The V gene's germline CDR1 is LGHNA and CDR2 YNFKEQ. The CDR3 contains 12 residues. The CDR3 protein is CASSQGAVLLFF. The CDR3 nucleotides are TGTGCCAGCAGCCAAGGTGCGGTCCTACTGTTTTTT.

The V and J genes are TRBV28 and TRBJ1-1, with 9 positions matching TRBD1. This CDR3 region has 15 residues. Germline assignment: CDR1 MDHEN and CDR2 SYDVKM. V shed 3 bases and J 4 bases; nucleotides not matched to a gene: 6. Here the CDR3 DNA reads TGTGCCAGCAGTTTCCGAACAGGGGGCCTCACTGAAGCTTTCTTT. Translating it yields CASSFRTGGLTEAFF. Supplemented by reference TRBV28 and TRBJ1-1, the full variable domain reads DVKVTQSSRYLVKRTGEKVFLECVQDMDHENMFWYRQDPGLGLRLIYFSYDVKMKEKGDIPEGYSVSREKKERFSLILESASTNQTSMYLCASSFRTGGLTEAFFGQGTRLTVV.

V gene TRBV11-2 combines with J gene TRBJ2-4; 7 nucleotides line up with TRBD1. The CDR3 is 18 amino acids. Germline values: CDR1 SGHAT, CDR2 FQNNGV. V was pared by 1 base and J by 3 bases, with 12 bases of the junction left unmatched. CDR3 in amino acids: CASSLVSGRGLGKNIQYF. In nucleotides, the CDR3 is TGTGCCAGCAGCTTAGTATCGGGTAGGGGGCTCGGCAAAAACATTCAGTACTTC. The full variable domain, with the rest looked up from reference TRBV11-2 and TRBJ2-4, is EAGVAQSPRYKIIEKRQSVAFWCNPISGHATLYWYQQILGQGPKLLIQFQNNGVVDDSQLPKDRFSAERLKGVDSTLKIQPAKLEDSAVYLCASSLVSGRGLGKNIQYFGAGTRLSVL.

This chain connects TRBV6-4 to TRBJ1-6; 7 bases match TRBD1. The germline V gene has CDR1 MRHNA and CDR2 SNTAGT. V trimming: 0 bases; J trimming: 9 bases; junction bases outside the gene matches: 5. The CDR3 has 15 amino acids. CDR3 residues: CASSDSPGGFSPLHF. CDR3 in DNA: TGTGCCAGCAGTGACTCGCCAGGGGGTTTTTCACCCCTCCACTTT.

The rearrangement joins TRBV30 to TRBJ2-3, with TRBD2 matching 14 bases. V shed 7 bases, J shed 5 bases, and the junction held 5 bases outside the gene matches. Germline CDR1 reads GTSNPN; CDR2 reads SVGIG (reference sequence). The CDR3 extends over 14 amino acids. The CDR3 reads CALTSGRAIDTQYF. In nucleotides, the CDR3 is TGTGCCTTGACTAGCGGGAGGGCCATAGATACGCAGTATTTT.

This sequence joins TRBV6-1 and TRBJ1-3; D perhaps matches TRBD1 (6 bases). Germline V gene sequence: CDR1 MNHNS, CDR2 SASEGT. Trimming pared 2 bases from V and 2 bases from J, leaving 13 bases between. The CDR3 is 16 amino acids. This CDR3 reads CASSEIMAGAGNTIYF. CDR3 sequence (DNA): TGTGCCAGCAGTGAAATAATGGCAGGGGCTGGAAACACCATATATTTT.

The chain carries TRBV5-4 and TRBJ1-2, with a tentative D call TRBD1 (5 bases). The CDR3 is made up of 13 amino acids. Trimming shortened V by 4 bases and J by 3 bases, and 10 bases separated the two germline ends. Germline V CDR1 and CDR2: SGHNT, YYREEE (reference sequence). The CDR3: CASSIGVDYGYTF. The CDR3 bases are TGTGCCAGCAGCATAGGGGTTGACTATGGCTACACCTTC.

This chain uses TRBV9 with TRBJ2-3, with 13 bases fitting TRBD2. This CDR3 spans 16 amino acids. Germline-derived CDR1 and CDR2 are SGDLS and YYNGEE. With V trimmed by 3 bases and J by 2 bases, 3 bases remained unmatched. CDR3 bases: TGTGCCAGCAGCGAGGGACTAGCGGGATACACAGATACGCAGTATTTT. The encoded protein is CASSEGLAGYTDTQYF.

The genes are TRBV10-1 and TRBJ2-7, with 10 bases lining up with TRBD2. CDR3 length: 14 residues. The germline V gene has CDR1 WNHNN and CDR2 SYGVQD (reference sequence). V was clipped by 5 bases and J by 3 bases; unmatched bases: 4. In DNA, the CDR3 is TGCGCCAGCAGTTCTAGCGGGGGTAGCTACGAGCAGTACTTC. As protein: CASSSSGGSYEQYF.

This clone was counted only a few times. The rearrangement joins TRBV7-8 to TRBJ2-7, with TRBD1 matching over 7 bases. The CDR3 consists of 15 residues. Germline CDR1 and CDR2: SGHVS and FQNEAQ. The V segment lost 6 bases and the J segment 7 bases; nucleotides outside the gene matches: 15. CDR3 region: CASSFVTGTADEQYF. CDR3 in DNA: TGTGCCAGCAGTTTCGTCACCGGGACAGCGGATGAGCAGTACTTC.

The chain is built from TRBV7-9 and TRBJ1-2; 8 nucleotides agree with TRBD1. Per germline, CDR1 SEHNR and CDR2 FQNEAQ (reference sequence). There are 14 residues in the CDR3. The V segment lost 3 bases and the J segment 8 bases; nucleotides outside the gene matches: 8. CDR3 residues: CASSFGQGANGYTF. CDR3 in DNA: TGTGCCAGCAGCTTTGGACAGGGTGCGAACGGCTACACCTTC.

This clone was seen just once. The rearrangement uses TRBV30 and TRBJ2-7; tentative D call: TRBD2 (6 bases). Germline V gives CDR1 GTSNPN, CDR2 SVGIG (reference sequence). Trimming shortened V by 4 bases and J by 2 bases, and 12 bases separated the two germline ends. CDR3 length: 13 residues. The CDR3 region is CAWTTAGTYEQYF. CDR3 DNA: TGTGCCTGGACTACCGCGGGGACCTACGAGCAGTACTTC. Together with reference TRBV30 and TRBJ2-7, the CDR3 gives the full variable domain: SQTIHQWPATLVQPVGSPLSLECTVEGTSNPNLYWYRQAAGRGLQLLFYSVGIGQISSEVPQNLSASRPQDRQFILSSKKLLLSDSGFYLCAWTTAGTYEQYFGPGTRLTVT.

This rearrangement joins TRBV18 to TRBJ1-5; TRBD1 agrees at 7 bases. The V and J ends lost 2 bases and 4 bases, in that order; junction bases with no gene match: 5. Per germline, CDR1 KGHSH and CDR2 LQKENI. The CDR3 has 15 residues. As DNA, the CDR3 is TGTGCCAGCTCACCATGGACAGGCGAGAATCAGCCCCAGCATTTT. It is translated as CASSPWTGENQPQHF.

This sequence joins TRBV12-2 and TRBJ2-7; TRBD1 was called by the table and not checked on the DNA. TRBV12-2 is a pseudogene. The length of the CDR3 is 17 residues. The CDR3 DNA follows: TGTGCAAGTCGCTCTCATACACACATCCTCTCCCCCTACGAGCAGTACTTC. Translation: CASRSHTHILSPYEQYF.

The rearrangement links TRBV27 to TRBJ2-7; perhaps TRBD2 as D (5 bases). CDR1 is MNHEY and CDR2 is SMNVEV in the germline V gene (reference sequence). The CDR3 length is 18 residues. V was trimmed by 3 bases and J by 2 bases, leaving 23 bases between them. The CDR3 reads CASSFRGKFAIDPYEQYF. CDR3 in DNA: TGTGCCAGCAGTTTCCGAGGGAAGTTTGCGATCGACCCCTACGAGCAGTACTTC.

V is TRBV7-8 and J is TRBJ2-7; 8 positions match TRBD2. V lost 1 base and J lost 4; bases outside the gene matches: 18. This CDR3 region has 19 residues. The germline V gene has CDR1 SGHVS and CDR2 FQNEAQ. This CDR3 is CASSLVGNVGLAHGYEQYF. The CDR3 DNA sequence: TGTGCCAGCAGCTTAGTTGGGAATGTAGGACTAGCACACGGGTACGAGCAGTACTTC.

The chain joins TRBV19 to TRBJ1-5; 7 nucleotides line up with TRBD1. V shed 6 bases and J 3 bases; nucleotides not matched to a gene: 5. Per the germline V gene, CDR1 is LNHDA and CDR2 is SQIVND (reference sequence). CDR3 size: 14 residues. The CDR3 nucleotides are TGTGCCAGTAGGGGGACAGCGAACAATCAGCCCCAGCATTTT. Amino acid sequence: CASRGTANNQPQHF.

V is TRBV13 and J is TRBJ2-3, with a weak D call TRBD1 (6 bases). The ends were cut back, 0 bases at V and 2 bases at J, with 15 bases in the middle. Germline V gives CDR1 PRHDT, CDR2 FYEKMQ (reference sequence). This CDR3 has 17 amino acids. CDR3 in amino acids: CASSLGAEDSFTDTQYF. CDR3 coding DNA: TGTGCCAGCAGCTTAGGCGCGGAGGACAGCTTCACAGATACGCAGTATTTT. Full variable domain (outside the CDR3, taken from reference TRBV13 and TRBJ2-3): AAGVIQSPRHLIKEKRETATLKCYPIPRHDTVYWYQQGPGQDPQFLISFYEKMQSDKGSIPDRFSAQQFSDYHSELNMSSLELGDSALYFCASSLGAEDSFTDTQYFGPGTRLTVL.